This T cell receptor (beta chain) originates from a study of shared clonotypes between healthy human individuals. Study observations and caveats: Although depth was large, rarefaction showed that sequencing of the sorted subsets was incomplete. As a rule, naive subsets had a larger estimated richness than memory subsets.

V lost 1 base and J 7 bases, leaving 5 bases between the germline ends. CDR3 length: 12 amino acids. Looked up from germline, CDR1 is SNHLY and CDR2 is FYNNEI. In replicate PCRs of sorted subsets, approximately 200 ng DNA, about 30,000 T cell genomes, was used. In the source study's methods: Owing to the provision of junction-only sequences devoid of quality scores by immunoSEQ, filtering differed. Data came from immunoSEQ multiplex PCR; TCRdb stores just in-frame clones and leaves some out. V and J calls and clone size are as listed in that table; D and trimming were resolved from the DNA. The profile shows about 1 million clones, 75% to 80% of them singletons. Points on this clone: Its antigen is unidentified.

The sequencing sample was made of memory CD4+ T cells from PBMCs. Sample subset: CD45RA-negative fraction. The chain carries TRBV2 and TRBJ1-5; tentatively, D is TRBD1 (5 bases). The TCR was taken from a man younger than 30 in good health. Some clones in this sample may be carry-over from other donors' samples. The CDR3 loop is CASSEEGQPQHF. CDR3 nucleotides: TGTGCCAGCAGTGAAGAGGGGCAGCCCCAGCATTTT.